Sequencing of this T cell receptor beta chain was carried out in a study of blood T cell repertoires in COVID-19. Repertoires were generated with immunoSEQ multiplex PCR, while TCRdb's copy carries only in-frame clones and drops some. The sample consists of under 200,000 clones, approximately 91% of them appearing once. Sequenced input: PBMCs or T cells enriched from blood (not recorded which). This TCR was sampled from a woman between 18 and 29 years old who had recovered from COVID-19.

CDR3 sequence reads: CASSFVLTDTQYF. Here the CDR3 DNA reads TGTGCCAGCAGTTTCGTACTCACAGATACGCAGTATTTT. This chain joins TRBV12-3 or TRBV12-4 and TRBJ2-3; D gene uncertain. The CDR3 totals 13 residues. Trimming stripped 3 bases from V and 2 bases from J, with 6 bases between.